One and the same sample provided the 16 T cell receptor beta chains below, sequenced in a study of T cells after yellow fever vaccination. In TCRdb, the 5' RACE reads were re-called with MiXCR into one record per CDR3 protein. The table lists approximately 150,000 distinct CDR3 sequences, approximately 6.2% of them singletons. The source was CD4+ T cells sorted from PBMCs, collected on the day of the first yellow fever vaccination. These receptors were taken from a man aged 18 to 29 who received the YFV17D yellow fever vaccine.

V and J are TRBV7-9 and TRBJ1-2; TRBD1 is a possible D gene (6 bases). Trimming left V 1 base short and J 6 bases short, with 12 bases between. Germline CDR1 SEHNR, CDR2 FQNEAQ (reference sequence). The CDR3 has 14 residues. The CDR3 DNA follows: TGTGCCAGCAGCTTAGTACAGGGAACAGATGGCTACACCTTC. Its translation: CASSLVQGTDGYTF.

This clonotype occurred many times. The chain has TRBV28 and TRBJ1-1; D gene unclear. V shed 5 bases and J shed 4 bases, with 8 bases lying between them. Germline V gives CDR1 MDHEN, CDR2 SYDVKM. This CDR3 has 12 residues. The CDR3 DNA sequence: TGTGCCAGCAGTGGAACCCTCACTGAAGCTTTCTTT. Amino acid sequence: CASSGTLTEAFF.

This rearrangement joins TRBV20-1 to TRBJ2-5; 10 nucleotides match TRBD2. This CDR3 spans 18 amino acids. Unmatched junction bases numbered 15, after V lost 3 bases and J lost 2 bases. Germline V gene data show CDR1 as DFQATT and CDR2 as SNEGSKA (reference sequence). The CDR3 nucleotides are TGCAGTGCTAGGGACATAGCGGGGGGCTATTCCAGACAAGAGACCCAGTACTTC. This gives the protein CSARDIAGGYSRQETQYF.

V usage is TRBV19 and J usage is TRBJ1-6, with TRBD1 matching 8 bases. Looked up from germline, CDR1 is LNHDA and CDR2 is SQIVND (reference sequence). This CDR3 is built from 17 residues. Trimming cost V 6 bases and J 6 bases; bases outside gene matches: 13. The CDR3 sequence is CASRGGGRGLFNSPLHF. CDR3 DNA: TGTGCCAGTAGAGGAGGGGGCAGGGGGCTATTTAATTCACCCCTCCACTTT.

In this sample, this clonotype turned up many times. The chain uses TRBV12-3 or TRBV12-4 and TRBJ2-2, with 11 bases lining up with TRBD1. The CDR3 extends over 15 amino acids. The J segment lost 5 bases and the V segment lost 5 bases, leaving 4 bases of the junction unmatched. CDR3 nucleotide sequence: TGTGCCAGCAGTCCGGGACAGGGGGAAACCGGGGAGCTGTTTTTT. Amino acids: CASSPGQGETGELFF.

At least ten counts were recorded for this clonotype. Here the CDR3 DNA reads TGTGCCAGCAGCTTAGCTGGGACGGGCTATGGCTACACCTTC. Its translation: CASSLAGTGYGYTF. The chain combines TRBV7-8 with TRBJ1-2; TRBD1 is a possible D gene (5 bases). The V gene's germline CDR1 is SGHVS and CDR2 FQNEAQ. The CDR3 has 14 amino acids. V was clipped by 0 bases and J by 4 bases, with 9 bases between them. The full variable domain, in which reference TRBV7-8 and TRBJ1-2 provide the parts outside the CDR3, is GAGVSQSPRYKVAKRGQDVALRCDPISGHVSLFWYQQALGQGPEFLTYFQNEAQLDKSGLPSDRFFAERPEGSVSTLKIQRTQQEDSAVYLCASSLAGTGYGYTFGSGTRLTVV.

In this sample, this clonotype turned up many times. CDR3 in amino acids: CASSLVGSQPSYEQYF. The CDR3 DNA sequence: TGCGCCAGCAGCTTGGTGGGCAGCCAGCCTTCCTACGAGCAGTACTTC. The rearrangement uses TRBV5-1 and TRBJ2-7; D is unclear. Trimming took off 0 bases at V and 1 base at J, with 14 bases between the two ends. This CDR3 is 16 amino acids long. CDR1 is SGHRS and CDR2 is YFSETQ in the germline V gene.

In its sample, this clonotype was seen a few times. V and J are TRBV7-2 and TRBJ2-2; D may correspond to TRBD1 or TRBD2 (5 bases each). Germline loops: CDR1 SGHTA, CDR2 FQGNSA. Trimming stripped 1 base from V and 9 bases from J, with 9 bases between. This CDR3 has 13 amino acids. The CDR3 DNA is TGTGCCAGCAGCTTAGGAGGGGTGAGGGAGCTGTTTTTT. It encodes CASSLGGVRELFF. The full variable domain, with the rest looked up from reference TRBV7-2 and TRBJ2-2, is GAGVSQSPSNKVTEKGKDVELRCDPISGHTALYWYRQSLGQGLEFLIYFQGNSAPDKSGLPSDRFSAERTGGSVSTLTIQRTQQEDSAVYLCASSLGGVRELFFGEGSRLTVL.

This clonotype was recorded at least ten times. V is TRBV12-3 or TRBV12-4 and J is TRBJ1-5, with D unresolved. This CDR3 region has 14 residues. Between the trimmed V and J ends, which lost 1 base and 5 bases, there was a span of 9 bases. The CDR3 nucleotides are TGTGCCAGCAGTTTAGAAGGGTCCGATCAGCCCCAGCATTTT. Residues: CASSLEGSDQPQHF.

This chain uses TRBV29-1 with TRBJ2-3, with 9 positions matching TRBD2. J lost 3 bases, V lost 4 bases, and 2 bases had no gene match. CDR3 length: 13 residues. From germline, CDR1 is SQVTM and CDR2 ANQGSEA. The CDR3 here is CSVGGGETDTQYF. The CDR3, as DNA: TGCAGCGTTGGCGGGGGGGAGACAGATACGCAGTATTTT.

This clonotype was picked up many times. The chain carries TRBV6-5 and TRBJ1-1; TRBD1 matches at 9 bases. The V gene end was trimmed by 4 bases and the J gene end by 9 bases; junction bases not matched to a gene: 6. The CDR3 is 13 residues long. Germline-derived CDR1 and CDR2 are MNHEY and SVGAGI. This CDR3 reads CASSFPGTGKAFF. DNA of the CDR3: TGTGCCAGCAGTTTCCCCGGGACAGGGAAAGCTTTCTTT.

The table lists this clonotype with many counts. The V call is TRBV10-3, the J call TRBJ2-2, with a possible D match to TRBD2 (6 bases). The CDR3 has 14 amino acids. In germline, CDR1 is ENHRY, CDR2 SYGVKD. V was cut by 4 bases and J by 3 bases, with 9 bases left in between. The CDR3 coding sequence is TGTGCCATCAGTGCCAGGGAGGACACCGGGGAGCTGTTTTTT. Protein sequence: CAISAREDTGELFF.

V and J are TRBV15 and TRBJ1-2, with TRBD1 as a possible D gene (6 bases). The length of the CDR3 is 14 residues. Germline V gene lookup returns CDR1 LNHNV and CDR2 YYDKDF (reference sequence). Trimming removed 0 bases from V and 8 bases from J, with 13 bases in between. The CDR3 coding sequence is TGTGCCACCAGCAGAGACCGGGGGGCGAGAGGCTACACCTTC. This sequence encodes CATSRDRGARGYTF.

J is TRBJ2-1 and V is TRBV3-1; 9 nucleotides agree with TRBD2. The CDR3 sequence is 12 residues long. Trimming removed 10 bases from V and 6 bases from J; junction bases left unmatched: 4. Germline V gene data show CDR1 as LGHDT and CDR2 as YNNKEL (reference sequence). The CDR3 DNA follows: TGTGCCACCGAGGGACTAGCCAATGAGCAGTTCTTC. Its translation is CATEGLANEQFF.

A few counts support this clonotype. The CDR3 reads CASSPVTMKTDTQYF. CDR3 sequence (DNA): TGTGCCAGCAGCCCCGTCACTATGAAAACAGATACGCAGTATTTT. The chain has TRBV7-2 and TRBJ2-3; D ambiguous. This CDR3 is built from 15 residues. V lost 5 bases to trimming and J lost 3 bases, with 15 bases between them. The germline V gene encodes CDR1 SGHTA and CDR2 FQGNSA.

This clonotype was counted ten times or more. The chain links TRBV12-3 or TRBV12-4 to TRBJ2-3; D unresolved. There are 12 residues in the CDR3. The germline V and J ends were trimmed by 4 bases and 9 bases, with 11 bases remaining between them. CDR3 loop: CASSWVLNTQYF. Written as DNA, the CDR3 is TGTGCCAGCAGTTGGGTCCTCAACACGCAGTATTTT.